These 23 T cell receptor beta chains share one sample of origin, sequenced in a study of blood T cell repertoires in COVID-19. TCRdb's copy holds only in-frame clones and misses some; the assay was immunoSEQ multiplex PCR. The sample includes about 270,000 clones, around 90% seen only once; the top ten take under 2.5%. Sample: peripheral blood. These receptors were collected from a man in his fifties or sixties with acute or convalescent COVID-19.

The chain uses TRBV6-5 and TRBJ2-3, with D possibly matching TRBD2 (5 bases). The CDR3 totals 16 residues. Looked up from germline, CDR1 is MNHEY and CDR2 is SVGAGI. Trimming left V 0 bases short and J 10 bases short, with 20 bases between. DNA for the CDR3: TGTGCCAGCAGTTACTCGAGCGGCCGCCCCGCCACTCCGCAGTATTTT. Translating gives CASSYSSGRPATPQYF.

This chain connects TRBV6-4 to TRBJ1-4; D remains ambiguous. Trimming cost V 9 bases and J 3 bases, with 14 bases left between them. The CDR3 sequence is 14 residues long. In germline, CDR1 is MRHNA, CDR2 SNTAGT. CDR3 sequence: CASKRRVPNEKLFF. CDR3 in DNA: TGTGCCAGTAAGCGCCGGGTGCCTAATGAAAAACTGTTTTTT.

This chain uses TRBV9 with TRBJ2-5; the match to TRBD2 covers 7 bases. The CDR3 contains 15 residues. Germline lookup yields CDR1 SGDLS and CDR2 YYNGEE. Trimming took 3 bases from V and 5 from J; bases not matched to a gene: 10. The CDR3, as DNA: TGTGCCAGCAGCGCCCAAAGTGGGGAGGGTGAGACCCAGTACTTC. Protein product: CASSAQSGEGETQYF.

This chain uses TRBV19 with TRBJ1-2, with D perhaps TRBD1 (5 bases). CDR1 is LNHDA, CDR2 SQIVND, per germline (reference sequence). The CDR3 is 13 residues long. V was shortened by 3 bases and J by 2 bases, with 7 bases between the two germline ends. CDR3 DNA sequence: TGTGCCAGTAGTATCCCAGGGAACTATGGCTACACCTTC. Protein product: CASSIPGNYGYTF. Filled out from reference TRBV19 and TRBJ1-2, the complete variable domain reads DGGITQSPKYLFRKEGQNVTLSCEQNLNHDAMYWYRQDPGQGLRLIYYSQIVNDFQKGDIAEGYSVSREKKESFPLTVTSAQKNPTAFYLCASSIPGNYGYTFGSGTRLTVV.

The CDR3 DNA reads as TGCGCCCCGGGGGACCACCCCAAGCGTGAGACCCAGTACTTC. The encoded protein is CAPGDHPKRETQYF. This chain uses TRBV5-1 with TRBJ2-5; D perhaps matches TRBD2 (6 bases). The CDR3 is made up of 14 amino acids. Trimming took 10 bases from V and 5 from J, leaving 21 bases between them. The germline CDR1 and CDR2 sequences are SGHRS and YFSETQ.

The CDR3 spells CASSLGDSANQPQHF. In DNA form, the CDR3 reads TGTGCCAGCAGCTTAGGGGACAGCGCTAATCAGCCCCAGCATTTT. This sequence joins TRBV7-9 and TRBJ1-5; the match to TRBD1 covers 7 bases. CDR1 is SEHNR, CDR2 FQNEAQ, per germline (reference sequence). The CDR3 sequence is 15 residues long. The V segment lost 1 base and the J segment 4 bases; nucleotides outside the gene matches: 4.

V is TRBV30 and J is TRBJ2-2; no clear D. This CDR3 has 12 residues. CDR1 is GTSNPN and CDR2 is SVGIG in the germline V gene (reference sequence). V was trimmed by 8 bases and J by 1 base, leaving 8 bases between them. Here the CDR3 reads CARDKNTGELFF. The DNA of the CDR3 is TGTGCCAGAGATAAGAACACCGGGGAGCTGTTTTTT.

J is TRBJ1-2 and V is TRBV3-1 (or the pseudogene TRBV3-2), with D tentatively TRBD1 (5 bases). From germline, CDR1 is LGHDT and CDR2 YNNKEL (reference sequence). The CDR3 sequence is 15 residues long. The V end lost 0 bases, the J end lost 5 bases, and 13 bases lay between the germline ends. Here the CDR3 DNA reads TGTGCCAGCAGCCAAGATTGGGGGGGAAGATATGGCTACACCTTC. As protein: CASSQDWGGRYGYTF.

This clone was counted between two and nine times. This chain joins TRBV7-3 and TRBJ2-1; D is ambiguous. Trimming removed 1 base from V and 1 base from J, with 8 bases in between. CDR1 SGHTA and CDR2 FQGTGA come from the germline V gene. The CDR3 loop spans 15 amino acids. This chain's CDR3 is CASSLRTESYNEQFF. Here the CDR3 DNA reads TGTGCCAGCAGCTTAAGAACAGAATCCTACAATGAGCAGTTCTTC. The full variable domain, rest sourced from reference TRBV7-3 and TRBJ2-1, is GAGVSQTPSNKVTEKGKYVELRCDPISGHTALYWYRQSLGQGPEFLIYFQGTGAADDSGLPNDRFFAVRPEGSVSTLKIQRTERGDSAVYLCASSLRTESYNEQFFGPGTRLTVL.

This chain connects TRBV30 to TRBJ2-3, with D perhaps TRBD2 (6 bases). CDR1 and CDR2 from the germline V gene are GTSNPN and SVGIG (reference sequence). Trimming stripped 2 bases from V and 4 bases from J, with 16 bases between. The CDR3 consists of 15 residues. This CDR3 reads CAWSRADWGADTQYF. The CDR3 DNA sequence: TGTGCCTGGAGTAGGGCGGATTGGGGGGCAGATACGCAGTATTTT.

The V call is TRBV9, the J call TRBJ2-7; D is unresolved. Trimming took off 0 bases at V and 0 bases at J, with 7 bases between the two ends. Looked up from germline, CDR1 is SGDLS and CDR2 is YYNGEE. The CDR3 has 14 amino acids. The CDR3 DNA is TGTGCCAGCAGCGTAGCACAGCTCTCCTACGAGCAGTACTTC. It encodes CASSVAQLSYEQYF.

The chain's CDR3 is CASSESRNSPLHF. As DNA, the CDR3 is TGCGCCAGCAGTGAGTCTCGGAATTCACCCCTCCACTTT. The chain uses TRBV10-1 and TRBJ1-6; the D is unclear. This CDR3 comprises 13 residues. V dropped 0 bases and J dropped 7 bases, with 4 bases sitting between them. Germline V gene data show CDR1 as WNHNN and CDR2 as SYGVQD (reference sequence).

The rearrangement links TRBV7-2 to TRBJ1-2, with TRBD1 matching over 7 bases. V dropped 4 bases and J dropped 4; count of bases not matched to a gene: 3. CDR3 size: 13 residues. The germline gives CDR1 SGHTA, CDR2 FQGNSA. In nucleotides, the CDR3 is TGTGCCAGCAGCTCGGGACAGATCTATGGCTACACCTTC. This sequence encodes CASSSGQIYGYTF.

The chain combines TRBV12-3 or TRBV12-4 with TRBJ1-2; D remains unclear. The CDR3 consists of 11 residues. V was cut by 8 bases and J by 2 bases, with 6 bases left in between. The CDR3 sequence: CASSQNYGYTF. As DNA, the CDR3 is TGTGCCAGCTCACAGAACTATGGCTACACCTTC.

This chain links TRBV5-1 with TRBJ2-7; the match to TRBD1 covers 7 bases. J gave up 3 bases and V 2 bases, and 5 bases lay outside the gene matches. The CDR3 covers 14 residues. CDR1 and CDR2 (germline): SGHRS, YFSETQ. CDR3 loop: CASSLQGSGYEQYF. CDR3 bases: TGCGCCAGCAGCTTACAGGGGTCCGGCTACGAGCAGTACTTC.

This clone was seen just once. The CDR3 loop reads CASSQTGVAGNTIYF. The CDR3, as DNA: TGTGCCAGCAGCCAAACGGGGGTAGCTGGAAACACCATATATTTT. This sequence joins TRBV3-1 (or the pseudogene TRBV3-2) and TRBJ1-3; TRBD1 might be the D (5 bases). Trimming pared 2 bases from V and 2 bases from J, leaving 10 bases between. Germline CDR1 is LGHDT and CDR2 is YNNKEL (reference sequence). This CDR3 has 15 residues.

The chain is built from TRBV18 and TRBJ2-1; maybe TRBD2 (6 bases). V lost 2 bases and J 3 bases, leaving 17 bases between the germline ends. CDR1 KGHSH and CDR2 LQKENI come from the germline V gene. The CDR3 has 17 amino acids. CDR3 in amino acids: CASSPLGVGGLYNEQFF. In nucleotides, the CDR3 is TGTGCCAGCTCACCATTGGGGGTCGGGGGTCTCTACAATGAGCAGTTCTTC.

This clone was recorded a few times. The genes are TRBV30 and TRBJ1-1, with a tentative D call TRBD1 (6 bases). Trimming took off 7 bases at V and 1 base at J, with 19 bases between the two ends. The CDR3 has 15 residues. Looked up from germline, CDR1 is GTSNPN and CDR2 is SVGIG (reference sequence). CDR3 nucleotides: TGTGCCTCCACAAAATCGGGGGGCGGGAACACTGAAGCTTTCTTT. This sequence encodes CASTKSGGGNTEAFF.

The rearrangement joins TRBV5-1 to TRBJ2-5; tentative D call: TRBD1 (5 bases). Trimming shortened V by 7 bases and J by 2 bases, and 9 bases separated the two germline ends. Germline CDR1 is SGHRS and CDR2 is YFSETQ. This CDR3 has 12 residues. CDR3 DNA: TGCGCCAGCTCCCGACAGCAAGAGACCCAGTACTTC. Its translation is CASSRQQETQYF.

V gene TRBV30 combines with J gene TRBJ2-2; 7 bases agree with TRBD1. This CDR3 region has 15 residues. Per germline, CDR1 GTSNPN and CDR2 SVGIG (reference sequence). The J segment lost 7 bases and the V segment lost 5 bases, leaving 13 bases of the junction unmatched. The CDR3 DNA reads TGTGCCTGGGCGGCGAGACAGGGAGTTGTCGGGGAGCTGTTTTTT. Protein: CAWAARQGVVGELFF.

The chain uses TRBV24-1 and TRBJ2-1; 9 nucleotides line up with TRBD2. The V gene's germline CDR1 is KGHDR and CDR2 SFDVKD. The CDR3 is made up of 16 amino acids. The junction had 3 bases not matched to a gene; V was cut back by 2 bases and J by 2 bases. The CDR3 region has the DNA TGTGCCACCAGTGATTCCCGCGGGGGGGCCTACAATGAGCAGTTCTTC. Protein sequence: CATSDSRGGAYNEQFF.

The chain uses TRBV15 and TRBJ1-5; weak D call: TRBD1 (6 bases). V was trimmed by 1 base and J by 1 base, leaving 11 bases between them. The CDR3 loop spans 16 amino acids. CDR1 LNHNV and CDR2 YYDKDF come from the germline V gene (reference sequence). CDR3: CATSRAGDYSNQPQHF. The CDR3 DNA reads as TGTGCCACCAGCAGAGCAGGGGATTACAGCAATCAGCCCCAGCATTTT.

The J gene is TRBJ2-5, the V gene TRBV15, with D perhaps matching TRBD1 (7 bases). Trimming pared 6 bases from V and 5 bases from J, leaving 22 bases between. The germline V gene has CDR1 LNHNV and CDR2 YYDKDF (reference sequence). The length of the CDR3 is 16 residues. Here the CDR3 reads CATSPAGGHLRETQYF. The DNA for the CDR3 is TGTGCCACCAGTCCCGCAGGGGGGCATCTGCGGGAGACCCAGTACTTC. Filled out from reference TRBV15 and TRBJ2-5, the complete variable domain reads DAMVIQNPRYQVTQFGKPVTLSCSQTLNHNVMYWYQQKSSQAPKLLFHYYDKDFNNEADTPDNFQSRRPNTSFCFLDIRSPGLGDTAMYLCATSPAGGHLRETQYFGPGTRLLVL.